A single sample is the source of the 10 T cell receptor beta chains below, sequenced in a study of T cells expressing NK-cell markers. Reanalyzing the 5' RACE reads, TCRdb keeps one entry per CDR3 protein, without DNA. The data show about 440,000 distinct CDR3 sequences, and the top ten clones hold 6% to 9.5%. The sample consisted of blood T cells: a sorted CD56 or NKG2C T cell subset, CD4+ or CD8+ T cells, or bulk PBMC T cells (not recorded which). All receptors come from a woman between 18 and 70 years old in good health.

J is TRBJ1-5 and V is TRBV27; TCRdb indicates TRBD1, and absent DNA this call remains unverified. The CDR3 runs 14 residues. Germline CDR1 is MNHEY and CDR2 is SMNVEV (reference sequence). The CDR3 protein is CASRTGTANQPQHF.

CDR3 residues: CASNPTGRNTGELFF. The chain has TRBV12-3 or TRBV12-4 and TRBJ2-2; the D call of TRBD1 rests on TCRdb alone, since no DNA is present to check it. The CDR3 is 15 residues long.

CDR3 amino acids: CASSSLRGAYNEQFF. The chain combines TRBV5-5 with TRBJ2-1; TCRdb indicates TRBD1, and absent DNA this call remains unverified. The CDR3 sequence is 15 residues long. Looked up from germline, CDR1 is SGHKS and CDR2 is YYEKEE (reference sequence).

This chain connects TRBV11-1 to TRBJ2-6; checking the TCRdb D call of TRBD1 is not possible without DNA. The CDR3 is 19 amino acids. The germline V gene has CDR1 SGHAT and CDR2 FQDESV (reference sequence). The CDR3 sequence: CASSLALVDTGQRANVLTF. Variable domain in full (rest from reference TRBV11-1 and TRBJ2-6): EAEVAQSPRYKITEKSQAVAFWCDPISGHATLYWYRQILGQGPELLVQFQDESVVDDSQLPKDRFSAERLKGVDSTLKIQPAELGDSAMYLCASSLALVDTGQRANVLTFGAGSRLTVL.

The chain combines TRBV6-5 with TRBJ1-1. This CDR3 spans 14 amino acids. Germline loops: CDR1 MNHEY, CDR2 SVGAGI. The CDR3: CASSYGSANTEAFF.

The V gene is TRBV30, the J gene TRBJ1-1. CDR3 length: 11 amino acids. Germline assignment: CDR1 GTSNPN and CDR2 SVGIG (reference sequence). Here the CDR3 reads CAWSQDTEAFF.

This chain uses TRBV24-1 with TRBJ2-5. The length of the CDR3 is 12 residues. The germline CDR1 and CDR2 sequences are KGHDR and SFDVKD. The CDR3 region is CATSDLGETQYF.

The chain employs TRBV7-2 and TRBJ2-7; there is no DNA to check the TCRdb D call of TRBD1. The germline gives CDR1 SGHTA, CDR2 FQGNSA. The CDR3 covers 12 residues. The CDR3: CASSLWDSEQYF.

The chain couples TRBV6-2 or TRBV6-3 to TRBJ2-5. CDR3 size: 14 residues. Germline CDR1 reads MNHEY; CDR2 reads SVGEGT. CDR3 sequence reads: CASSLEENQETQYF.

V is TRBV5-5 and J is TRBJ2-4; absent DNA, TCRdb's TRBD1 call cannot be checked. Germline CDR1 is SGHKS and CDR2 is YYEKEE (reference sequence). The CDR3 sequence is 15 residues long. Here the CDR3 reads CASSVEGSLVNIQYF.